Given below is one TCR beta chain in context. This clonotype was seen repeatedly, ten times or more. Its antigen remains undetermined. No qualities accompany the bases; no much larger clone lies one base away. V is clipped by 0 bases and J by 3 bases, and the sequence between their germline boundaries is 11 bases long. Inclusive of the bounding cysteine and phenylalanine, the CDR3 is 14 residues long. Only the CDR3 part of the read is kept: 42 bases, read in frame from the first base. CDR1 and CDR2, looked up from the germline V gene (reference sequence), are DFQATT and SNEGSKA. These data originate in a study of T cells after yellow fever vaccination (dated by TCRdb to the late 2010s). As for the study more broadly: Libraries from fractions with low cell numbers were prepared with the SMART-Seq v4 Ultra Low Input RNA kit. To follow T-cell clones before and after both primary and booster YFV17D yellow fever vaccination, bulk TCR alpha and beta repertoires underwent longitudinal sequencing. Bulk PBMC replicates and cell subsets were isolated from blood drawn at multiple timepoints before and after both primary and secondary immunization. Two healthy male donors, one aged 18 to 30 and one aged 30 to 40 years, were included in the cohort.

Paper-wide results and their limitations: Only a couple of donors were included in the study, so the extent to which the findings can be generalized is limited. After the booster, most of the clones that had expanded following primary vaccination were detected again (roughly 97% of CD4 and around 90% of CD8), which suggests that memory was broadly maintained. The secondary T-cell response was weaker than the primary response but faster, peaking on day 5 instead of day 15. Because abundant contaminating clonotypes from the bulk population could be contained in FACS-sorted repertoires, computational filtering was required. A small fraction of clonotypes showed up in both the CD4 and CD8 compartments, probably as a result of convergent recombination.

Data came from an Illumina NovaSeq 6000. TCR cDNA was synthesized by 5'RACE template switching, through which a universal primer site and unique molecular identifiers were introduced. Priming of cDNA synthesis was performed from both the TCR alpha and TCR beta constant segments. Library amplification used two PCR steps, and the second PCR step added sample barcodes and sequencing adapters. Sequencing of the libraries was done on either Illumina HiSeq 2500 (2x100 bp) or NovaSeq (2x150 bp). On the study's bioinformatics: MIGEC was used to demultiplex reads and collapse the reads into UMI consensus sequences, and MiXCR was used for V(D)J alignment. Clonotypes responding to the vaccine were identified with edgeR on replicate PBMC samples, with the criteria of FDR below 0.01 and a log2 fold change above 5 up to day 15. Bulk clonotypes were assigned CD4 or CD8 identity according to which sequenced CD4 or CD8 repertoire held them at higher abundance. TCRdb trimmed public reads at Q25 via fastp, called clones via MiXCR and kept in-frame beta chains. Rows are unified per CDR3 protein, each entry keeping the most common DNA and genes. These V and J calls originate from TCRdb's pipeline instead of the authors' own analysis. The table for this sample lists around 320,000 distinct CDR3 sequences; roughly 4.3% of them were counted only once. The top ten clonotypes cover roughly 19% of the sample.

The treatment or condition label, as the study defines it: live attenuated yellow fever vaccine strain. Two biological replicates of bulk PBMCs were collected at each blood-draw timepoint. A standard Ficoll-Paque protocol was used to isolate PBMCs from peripheral blood. TriZol was used to extract RNA from bulk PBMCs, from CD4 and CD8 fractions, and from dextramer-positive and dextramer-negative fractions. The chain is assembled from TRBV20-1 and TRBJ1-1; the D gene remains uncertain. The receptor was isolated from a man aged 18 to 35 who received the YFV17D yellow fever vaccine. The sequencing used PBMCs, collected 15 days after the yellow fever booster vaccination. The DNA sequence is as follows: TGCAGTGCTAGAGATCCGGGAAGGGACACTGAAGCTTTCTTT. Its protein is CSARDPGRDTEAFF.